This TCR beta chain appears in the sequencing data of a study of cytomegalovirus exposure and HLA in healthy donors. Donors had nominal health at sampling but likely had unrecorded immune exposures. The J segment lost 1 base and the V segment lost 8 bases, leaving 2 bases of the junction unmatched. The CDR3 is 13 residues long. CDR1 is SNHLY, CDR2 FYNNEI, per germline. The PCR ran on 60 Vbeta and 13 Jbeta primers. Repertoires were generated with immunoSEQ multiplex PCR, while TCRdb's copy carries only in-frame clones and drops some. The sample shows approximately 140,000 clones, roughly 78% of them seen only once. Concerning this clone itself: What it binds is not known.

Study-wide points: The classifier reportedly diagnosed cytomegalovirus status with high sensitivity and specificity.

This TCR was sampled from a man younger than 40 in good health and CMV-seronegative. The sequenced sample consisted of PBMCs. The rearrangement links TRBV2 to TRBJ1-1; 9 bases are a match to TRBD1. Here the CDR3 reads CASGGQGNTEAFF. The CDR3 DNA sequence: TGTGCCAGCGGGGGACAGGGGAACACTGAAGCTTTCTTT.